This is a list of T cell receptor beta chains from one sample in a study of human T cells and chemical hapten exposure. MiXCR was run by TCRdb on the RACE reads, yielding one entry per CDR3 protein. The sample consists of more than 250,000 distinct CDR3 sequences, 7.5% to 9% of them appearing once. Source: whole blood, taken in connection with sensitization to the hapten diphenylcyclopropenone (DPC). These receptors originate from a woman aged 35 to 49 with alopecia areata. Some clones in this sample may be carry-over from other donors' samples. Each CDR3 is given with its conserved first and last residue. D genes are given only for firm matches. The size field is filled for only some rows; it gives once, few, many or a size class.

clone size	J gene	D gene	V gene	CDR3 DNA	CDR3 protein
NA	TRBJ2-5	NA	TRBV27	TGTGCCAGCAGTTTAGGACACGGCGGGGTAGAAGAGACCCAGTACTTC	CASSLGHGGVEETQYF
NA	TRBJ1-2	TRBD1	TRBV20-1	TGCAGTGAAGTGGACAGGAGTAACTATGGCTACACCTTC	CSEVDRSNYGYTF
few	TRBJ2-1	TRBD2	TRBV11-3	TGTGCCAGCAGCTCCCCGGGACTAGCGGGGGCGACTCAGTTCTTC	CASSSPGLAGATQFF
NA	TRBJ2-2	NA	TRBV9	TGTGCCAGCAGCGTAGGCCTCCTCAGCAGGACCGGGGAGCTGTTTTTT	CASSVGLLSRTGELFF
many	TRBJ1-1	NA	TRBV27	TGTGCCAGCAGTTTCTACAGGGAAGACGCTGAAGCTTTCTTT	CASSFYREDAEAFF
many	TRBJ2-5	NA	TRBV7-9	TGTGCCAGCAGCTTCGGAGGAACCCAGTACTTC	CASSFGGTQYF
NA	TRBJ2-3	NA	TRBV2	TGTGCCGGATCCCGGGACTTACGCACAGATACGCAGTATTTT	CAGSRDLRTDTQYF
few	TRBJ2-1	TRBD1	TRBV7-2	TGTGCCAGCAGTCCCGGACAGGGCCGTTACAATGAGCAGTTCTTC	CASSPGQGRYNEQFF
many	TRBJ2-6	NA	TRBV2	TGTGCCAGCAGGTCTATCTCTGGGGCCAACGTCCTGACTTTC	CASRSISGANVLTF
NA	TRBJ2-1	TRBD2	TRBV28	TGTGCCAGCATGACTAGCGGAGTCAATGAGCAGTTCTTC	CASMTSGVNEQFF
few	TRBJ2-7	NA	TRBV20-1	TGCAGTGCTGACAATGGGGGTTACGAGCAGTACTTC	CSADNGGYEQYF
few	TRBJ1-2	TRBD1	TRBV24-1	TGTGCCACCAGTGATTCCGGGACAGGGAGTTTGCTTGGCTACACCTTC	CATSDSGTGSLLGYTF
few	TRBJ2-3	NA	TRBV7-2	TGTGCCAGCAGCCAAGCGTCTAGCACAGATACGCAGTATTTT	CASSQASSTDTQYF
few	TRBJ1-6	NA	TRBV9	TGTGCCAGCAGCGTCGACCGCAATTTGCTAAATTCACCCCTCCACTTT	CASSVDRNLLNSPLHF
NA	TRBJ2-1	NA	TRBV6-2/TRBV6-3	TGTGCCAGCAGGCTGGATACCTACAATGAGCAGTTCTTC	CASRLDTYNEQFF
NA	TRBJ2-1	NA	TRBV12-3/TRBV12-4	TGTGCCAGCAGCACCAATGAGCAGTTCTTC	CASSTNEQFF
few	TRBJ2-7	NA	TRBV4-3	TGCGCCAGCAGCCAAGACAGTGGCGGACCCTACGAGCAGTACTTC	CASSQDSGGPYEQYF
NA	TRBJ1-5	NA	TRBV12-3/TRBV12-4	TGTGCCAGCGGGTTTAATCAGCCCCAGCATTTT	CASGFNQPQHF
NA	TRBJ1-1	NA	TRBV10-2	TGCGCCAGTACCTTTGCTTTGGACACTGAAGCTTTCTTT	CASTFALDTEAFF
NA	TRBJ2-7	TRBD2	TRBV24-1	TGTGCCACCAGTGATTTTAAGCGGGAGGCCCGTAGCTCCTACGAGCAGTACTTC	CATSDFKREARSSYEQYF
few	TRBJ2-3	TRBD2	TRBV7-2	TGTGCCAGCAGCTTATTAGCGGGAGGGCACACAGATACGCAGTATTTT	CASSLLAGGHTDTQYF
many	TRBJ2-1	TRBD1	TRBV28	TGTGCCAGCAGTTTATCAGGGGGATCCAATGAGCAGTTCTTC	CASSLSGGSNEQFF
few	TRBJ1-1	NA	TRBV6-5	TGTGCCAGCAGTTGGGATCCAGGGGTGAACACTGAAGCTTTCTTT	CASSWDPGVNTEAFF
NA	TRBJ2-2	NA	TRBV7-2	TGTGCCAGCAGCTTAAGGTTTCTGGGGCAGGGGAACACCGGGGAGCTGTTTTTT	CASSLRFLGQGNTGELFF
many	TRBJ1-5	NA	TRBV6-4	TGTGCCAGCAGTGTCCTAGGTGAGGTTGGCAATCAGCCCCAGCATTTT	CASSVLGEVGNQPQHF
NA	TRBJ2-3	NA	TRBV3-1	TGTGCCAGCAGCCAAGGGGCCCCGAGCACAGATACGCAGTATTTT	CASSQGAPSTDTQYF
NA	TRBJ2-5	NA	TRBV20-1	TGCAGTGCTCCGGCAAGCACAGAGACCCAGTACTTC	CSAPASTETQYF
few	TRBJ2-4	NA	TRBV7-9	TGTGCCAGCAGCTCGGACGTTAAAAACATTCAGTACTTC	CASSSDVKNIQYF
NA	TRBJ2-3	TRBD1	TRBV6-2/TRBV6-3	TGTGCCAGCAGCGAAAGACAGGGAAGGACAGATACGCAGTATTTT	CASSERQGRTDTQYF
many	TRBJ2-6	TRBD2	TRBV18	TGTGCCAGCTCACCCGTGGTAGCGGGTTCTGGGGCCAACGTCCTGACTTTC	CASSPVVAGSGANVLTF
few	TRBJ1-2	TRBD1	TRBV6-5	TGTGCCAGCAGTCTGGACAGGGAGGCAGGCTACACCTTC	CASSLDREAGYTF
few	TRBJ1-2	NA	TRBV7-9	TGTGCCAGCAGCCCCCCCTCGACAGGCACGAACTATGGCTACACCTTC	CASSPPSTGTNYGYTF
few	TRBJ2-5	NA	TRBV29-1	TGCAGCGTTGACAGGGACCGAGAGACCCAGTACTTC	CSVDRDRETQYF
NA	TRBJ2-2	TRBD2	TRBV5-1	TGCGCCAGCAGCTCCGCCGGAGAAGCTAGCGGGAAGCTTGCCGGGGAGCTGTTTTTT	CASSSAGEASGKLAGELFF
many	TRBJ1-2	NA	TRBV29-1	TGCAGCGTTGAAGATCTCGGCAGGGAGGGCTACACCTTC	CSVEDLGREGYTF
many	TRBJ2-7	TRBD2	TRBV12-3/TRBV12-4	TGTGCCAGCAGTTCCCGCGGGAGAACGGCCTACGAGCAGTACTTC	CASSSRGRTAYEQYF
many	TRBJ2-2	NA	TRBV9	TGTGCCAGCAGCGTTCGGACAGTCGGTTCGGCCGGGGAGCTGTTTTTT	CASSVRTVGSAGELFF
few	TRBJ1-1	NA	TRBV6-5	TGTGCCAGCGTCAAGCCCGGGGGCAGGCGGACTGAAGCTTTCTTT	CASVKPGGRRTEAFF
many	TRBJ2-1	NA	TRBV28	TGTGCCAGCAGTTTAGGCGGGACTCCGAGCTCCTACAATGAGCAGTTCTTC	CASSLGGTPSSYNEQFF
few	TRBJ1-5	TRBD1	TRBV10-3	TGTGCCATCAGTATGGACAGGGCGGCTCAGCCCCAGCATTTT	CAISMDRAAQPQHF
NA	TRBJ2-3	NA	TRBV27	TGTGCCAGCAGACCCCAGGCAGGGTCCCGCACAGATACGCAGTATTTT	CASRPQAGSRTDTQYF
many	TRBJ1-2	NA	TRBV28	TGTGCCAGCAGTTTAAGTCCCTACGGGAACTATGGCTACACCTTC	CASSLSPYGNYGYTF
NA	TRBJ2-1	TRBD2	TRBV6-6	TGTGCCAGCAGTTGGCCGGGGACTAGGGGGAATGAGCAGTTCTTC	CASSWPGTRGNEQFF
NA	TRBJ2-3	TRBD2	TRBV20-1	TGCAGTGCTGTACTAGCGGTATCCACAGATACGCAGTATTTT	CSAVLAVSTDTQYF
few	TRBJ2-1	NA	TRBV28	TGTGCCAGCAGTCGTCCCGGGGACCTCCCCTACAATGAGCAGTTCTTC	CASSRPGDLPYNEQFF
few	TRBJ1-6	TRBD1	TRBV6-5	TGTGCCAGCAGAGGGACAGGGATTTATAATTCACCCCTCCACTTT	CASRGTGIYNSPLHF
NA	TRBJ1-2	NA	TRBV4-3	TGCGCCAGCAGCCAAGCTGGCAGATCCTATGGCTACACCTTC	CASSQAGRSYGYTF
few	TRBJ2-1	NA	TRBV12-3/TRBV12-4	TGTGCCAGCAGTACCGGCCCAAGCTCCTACAATGAGCAGTTCTTC	CASSTGPSSYNEQFF
many	TRBJ1-1	NA	TRBV27	TGTGCCAGCAGTCCGGACTGGGGGCCGGGCACTGAAGCTTTCTTT	CASSPDWGPGTEAFF
many	TRBJ2-3	TRBD2	TRBV12-3/TRBV12-4	TGTGCCAGCAGTCTACTAGCGGGAGGAGGCACAGATACGCAGTATTTT	CASSLLAGGGTDTQYF
NA	TRBJ2-1	TRBD2	TRBV6-2/TRBV6-3	TGTGCCAGCAGTCCCGGGACTAGCGGAGTTCGGTTATACAATGAGCAGTTCTTC	CASSPGTSGVRLYNEQFF
NA	TRBJ1-4	NA	TRBV4-3	TGCGCCAGCAGCCAAGATTCCGAGAGCAATGAAAAACTGTTTTTT	CASSQDSESNEKLFF
NA	TRBJ2-1	NA	TRBV7-2	TGTGCCAGCAGTCTAGCAGGAGGGATCGGGGATGAGCAGTTCTTC	CASSLAGGIGDEQFF
few	TRBJ2-4	NA	TRBV7-8	TGTGCCAGCAGTGACTCCCCTGGGGCCAAAAACATTCAGTACTTC	CASSDSPGAKNIQYF
few	TRBJ2-5	NA	TRBV4-2	TGTGCCAGCAGCCAAGATTCCAGCCATGAGACCCAGTACTTC	CASSQDSSHETQYF
NA	TRBJ2-3	TRBD1	TRBV20-1	TGCAGTGCCAGTGGACAGGGGGCAACGGATACGCAGTATTTT	CSASGQGATDTQYF
few	TRBJ2-5	TRBD1	TRBV15	TGTGCCACCAGCCGGGGACAGGGGCTTGGAGAGACCCAGTACTTC	CATSRGQGLGETQYF